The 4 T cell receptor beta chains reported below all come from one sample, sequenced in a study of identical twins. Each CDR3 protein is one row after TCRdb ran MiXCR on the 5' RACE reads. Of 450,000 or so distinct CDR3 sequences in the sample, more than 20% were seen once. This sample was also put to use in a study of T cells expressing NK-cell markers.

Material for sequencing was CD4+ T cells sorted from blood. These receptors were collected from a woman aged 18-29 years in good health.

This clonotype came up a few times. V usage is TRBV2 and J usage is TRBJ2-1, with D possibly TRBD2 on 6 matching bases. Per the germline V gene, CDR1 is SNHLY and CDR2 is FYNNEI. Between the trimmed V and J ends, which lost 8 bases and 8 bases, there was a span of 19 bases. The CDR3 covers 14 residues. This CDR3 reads CASGLKHGGDEQFF. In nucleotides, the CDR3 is TGTGCCAGCGGTCTGAAACACGGGGGTGATGAGCAGTTCTTC.

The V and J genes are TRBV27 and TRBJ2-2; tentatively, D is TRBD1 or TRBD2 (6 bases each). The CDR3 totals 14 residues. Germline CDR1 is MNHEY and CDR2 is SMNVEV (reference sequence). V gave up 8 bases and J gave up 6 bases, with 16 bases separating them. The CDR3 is CASAWGPGAGELFF. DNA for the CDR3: TGTGCCAGCGCCTGGGGGCCGGGAGCCGGGGAGCTGTTTTTT.

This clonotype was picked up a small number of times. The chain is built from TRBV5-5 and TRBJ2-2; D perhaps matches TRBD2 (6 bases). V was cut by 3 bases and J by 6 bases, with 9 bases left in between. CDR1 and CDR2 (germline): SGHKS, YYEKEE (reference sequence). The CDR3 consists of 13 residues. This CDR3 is CASSSTSSGELFF. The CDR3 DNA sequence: TGTGCCAGCAGCTCGACTAGTTCCGGGGAGCTGTTTTTT.

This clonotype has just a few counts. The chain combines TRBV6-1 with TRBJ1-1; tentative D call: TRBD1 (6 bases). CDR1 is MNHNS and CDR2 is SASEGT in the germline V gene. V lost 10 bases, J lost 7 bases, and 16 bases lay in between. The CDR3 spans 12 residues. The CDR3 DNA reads TGTGCCAACGGGGGCCCAATGTTTGAAGCTTTCTTT. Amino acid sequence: CANGGPMFEAFF.